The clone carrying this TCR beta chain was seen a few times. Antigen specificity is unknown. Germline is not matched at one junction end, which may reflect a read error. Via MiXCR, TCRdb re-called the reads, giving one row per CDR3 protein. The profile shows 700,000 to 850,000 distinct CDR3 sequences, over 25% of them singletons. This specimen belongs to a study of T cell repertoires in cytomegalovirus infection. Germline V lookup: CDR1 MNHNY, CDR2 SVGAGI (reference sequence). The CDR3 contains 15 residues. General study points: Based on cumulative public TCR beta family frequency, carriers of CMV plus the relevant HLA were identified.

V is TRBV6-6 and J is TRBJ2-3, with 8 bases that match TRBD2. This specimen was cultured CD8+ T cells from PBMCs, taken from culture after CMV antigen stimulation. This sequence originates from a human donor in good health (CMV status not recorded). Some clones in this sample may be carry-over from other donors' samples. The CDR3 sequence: CASRYWRGGTDTQYF. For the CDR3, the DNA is TGTGCCAGCAGATACTGGCGGGGGGGCACAGATACGCAGTATTTT.